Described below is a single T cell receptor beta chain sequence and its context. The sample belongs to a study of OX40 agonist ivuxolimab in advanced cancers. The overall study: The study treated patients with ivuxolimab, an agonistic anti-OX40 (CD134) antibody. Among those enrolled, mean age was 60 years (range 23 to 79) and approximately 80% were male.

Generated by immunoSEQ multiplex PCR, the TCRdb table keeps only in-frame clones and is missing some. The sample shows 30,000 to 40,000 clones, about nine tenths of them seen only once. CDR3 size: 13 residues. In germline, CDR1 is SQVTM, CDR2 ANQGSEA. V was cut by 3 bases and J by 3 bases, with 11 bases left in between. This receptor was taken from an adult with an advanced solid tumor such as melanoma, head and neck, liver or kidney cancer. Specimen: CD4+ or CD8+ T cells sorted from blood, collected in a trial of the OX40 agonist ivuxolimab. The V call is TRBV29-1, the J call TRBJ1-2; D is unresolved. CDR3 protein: CSVEKGVDYGYTF. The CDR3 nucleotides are TGCAGCGTTGAGAAGGGAGTAGACTATGGCTACACCTTC.